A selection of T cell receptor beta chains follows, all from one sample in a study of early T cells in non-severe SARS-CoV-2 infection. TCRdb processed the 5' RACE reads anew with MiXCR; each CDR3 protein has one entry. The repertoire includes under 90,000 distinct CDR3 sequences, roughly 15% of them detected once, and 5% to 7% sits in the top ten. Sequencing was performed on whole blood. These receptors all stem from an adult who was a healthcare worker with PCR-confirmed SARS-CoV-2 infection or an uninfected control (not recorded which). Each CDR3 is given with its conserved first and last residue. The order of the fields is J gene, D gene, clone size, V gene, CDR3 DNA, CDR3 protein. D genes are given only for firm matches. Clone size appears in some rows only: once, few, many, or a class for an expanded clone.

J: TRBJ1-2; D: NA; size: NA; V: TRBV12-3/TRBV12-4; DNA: TGTGCCAGCAGCCACAACTATGGCTACACCTTC; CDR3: CASSHNYGYTF
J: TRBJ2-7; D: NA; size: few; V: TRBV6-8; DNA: TGTGCCAGCGAGGGACAAACCTACGAGCAGTACTTC; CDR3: CASEGQTYEQYF
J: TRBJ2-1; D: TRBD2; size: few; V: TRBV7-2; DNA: TGTGCCAGCAGCTTCCCACTAGCGCCAGAGCAGTTCTTC; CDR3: CASSFPLAPEQFF
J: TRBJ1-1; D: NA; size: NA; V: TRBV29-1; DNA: TGCAGCGAACGGGGGGGAAGGAACACTGAAGCTTTCTTT; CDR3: CSERGGRNTEAFF
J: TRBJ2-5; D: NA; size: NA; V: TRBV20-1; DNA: TGCAGTGCTAGGCCCAGCGGACAAGAGACCCAGTACTTC; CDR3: CSARPSGQETQYF
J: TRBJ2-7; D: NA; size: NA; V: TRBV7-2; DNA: TGTGCCAGCAGCTACCCCGGGTACGAGCAGTACTTC; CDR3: CASSYPGYEQYF
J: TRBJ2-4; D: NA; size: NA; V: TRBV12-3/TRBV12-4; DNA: TGTGCCAGCAGTTTATTTTCAGGGACCAAAAACATTCAGTACTTC; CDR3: CASSLFSGTKNIQYF
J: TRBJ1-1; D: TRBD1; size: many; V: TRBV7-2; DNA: TGTGCCAGCAGCTTCGGGACAGGCGGCGCGGACACTGAAGCTTTCTTT; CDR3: CASSFGTGGADTEAFF
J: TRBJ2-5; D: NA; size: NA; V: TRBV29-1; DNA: TGCAGCGTTGGGCATGAGACCCAGTACTTC; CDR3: CSVGHETQYF
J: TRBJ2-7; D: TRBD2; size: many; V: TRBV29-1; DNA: TGCAGCGCCCTGGGAGGGTTGAGAGACGAGCAGTACTTC; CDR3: CSALGGLRDEQYF
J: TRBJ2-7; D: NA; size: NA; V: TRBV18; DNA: TGTGCCAGCTCACCAACTACCGGGACCCGCTACGAGCAGTACTTC; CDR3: CASSPTTGTRYEQYF
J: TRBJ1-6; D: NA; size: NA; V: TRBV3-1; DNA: TGTGCCAGCAGCCAATCTGTGCAGGGGAGAGGTTCACCCCTCCACTTT; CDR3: CASSQSVQGRGSPLHF
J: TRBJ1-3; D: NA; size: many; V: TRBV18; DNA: TGTGCCAGCTCACCACAGACAGACTCTGGAAACACCATATATTTT; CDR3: CASSPQTDSGNTIYF
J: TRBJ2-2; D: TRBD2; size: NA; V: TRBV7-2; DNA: TGTGCCAGCGGAACTAGCGGGGGGCCGAACACCGGGGAGCTGTTTTTT; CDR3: CASGTSGGPNTGELFF
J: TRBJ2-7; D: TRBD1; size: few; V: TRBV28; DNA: TGTGCCAGCTCCACCCCCGGGACAGGGGGCGAGCAGTACTTC; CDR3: CASSTPGTGGEQYF
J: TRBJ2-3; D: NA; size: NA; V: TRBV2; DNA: TGTGCCAGCGGGAAGGACTCCGCTTTCGGGGATACGCAGTATTTT; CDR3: CASGKDSAFGDTQYF
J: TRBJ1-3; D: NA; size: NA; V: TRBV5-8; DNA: TGTGCCAGCAGCTTGCCGGGCACCTCTGGAAACACCATATATTTT; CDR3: CASSLPGTSGNTIYF
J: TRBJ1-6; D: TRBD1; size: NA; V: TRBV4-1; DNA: TGCGCCAGCAGCCCGAGACAGGGGGCTCCCATATCACCCCTCCACTTT; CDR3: CASSPRQGAPISPLHF
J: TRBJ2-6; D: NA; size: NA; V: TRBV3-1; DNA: TGTGCCAGCAGCCAAGTTTTTAGCCACTCTGGGGCCAACGTCCTGACTTTC; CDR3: CASSQVFSHSGANVLTF
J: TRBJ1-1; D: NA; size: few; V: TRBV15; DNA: TGTGCCACCAGCAGAGATCCTGGGGGAATGAACACTGAAGCTTTCTTT; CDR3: CATSRDPGGMNTEAFF
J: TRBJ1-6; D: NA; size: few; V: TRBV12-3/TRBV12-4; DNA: TGTGCCAGCAGTTTTGCGGATTCTGACAATTCACCCCTCCACTTT; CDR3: CASSFADSDNSPLHF
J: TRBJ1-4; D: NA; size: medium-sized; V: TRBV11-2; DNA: TGTGCCAGCAGCCCCCCGTGGGAACAAAAACTGTTTTTT; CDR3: CASSPPWEQKLFF
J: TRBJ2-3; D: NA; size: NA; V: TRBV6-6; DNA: TGTGCCAGCAGTCACCGACAGGACTACACAGATACGCAGTATTTT; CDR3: CASSHRQDYTDTQYF
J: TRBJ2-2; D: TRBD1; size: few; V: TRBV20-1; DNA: TGCAGTGCTCCGGGACAGGGGGCTGCCGGGGAGCTGTTTTTT; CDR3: CSAPGQGAAGELFF
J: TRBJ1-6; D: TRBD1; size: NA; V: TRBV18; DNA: TGTGCCAGCTCACAAGGGGGCGCCTCCTATAATTCACCCCTCCACTTT; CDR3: CASSQGGASYNSPLHF
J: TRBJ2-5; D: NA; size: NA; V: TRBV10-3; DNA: TGTGCCATCAGTGAGCTTGGCACGGAGACCCAGTACTTC; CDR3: CAISELGTETQYF
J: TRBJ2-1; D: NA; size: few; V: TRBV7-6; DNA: TGTGCCAGCAGCTCCCCTCCATACAATGAGCAGTTCTTC; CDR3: CASSSPPYNEQFF
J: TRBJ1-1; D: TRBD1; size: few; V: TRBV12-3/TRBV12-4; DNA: TGTGCCAGCAGGGAACAGGGGGTGGCGAACACTGAAGCTTTCTTT; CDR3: CASREQGVANTEAFF
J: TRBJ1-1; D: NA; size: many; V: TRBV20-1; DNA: TGCAGTGCTAGTTACGCGCGGGCTTTCTTT; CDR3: CSASYARAFF
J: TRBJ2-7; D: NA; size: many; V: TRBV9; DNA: TGTGCCAGCAGCGCGGGGACCCCAGGGCCCTACGAGCAGTACTTC; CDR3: CASSAGTPGPYEQYF
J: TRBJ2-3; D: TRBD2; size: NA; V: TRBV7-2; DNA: TGTGCCAGCAGCTTAGTGAGCGGGGGGAACACAGATACGCAGTATTTT; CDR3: CASSLVSGGNTDTQYF
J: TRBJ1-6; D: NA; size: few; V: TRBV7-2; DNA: TGTGCCAGCAGCTTAGTAGGTTCACCCCTCCACTTT; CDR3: CASSLVGSPLHF
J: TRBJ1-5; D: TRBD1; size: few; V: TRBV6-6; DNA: TGTGCCAGCAGCCAAACAGGGGGTGGATTGCAGCCCCAGCATTTT; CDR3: CASSQTGGGLQPQHF
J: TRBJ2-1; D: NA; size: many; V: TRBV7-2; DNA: TGTGCCAGCAGCTTAGTGGTCCTCGGGCCTGGGGAGCAGTTCTTC; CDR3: CASSLVVLGPGEQFF
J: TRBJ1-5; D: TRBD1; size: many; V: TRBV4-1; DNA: TGCGCCAGCAGCCTAGAAAGGACAGGGAACAATCAGCCCCAGCATTTT; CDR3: CASSLERTGNNQPQHF
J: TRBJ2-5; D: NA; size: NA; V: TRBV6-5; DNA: TGTGCCAGCAGTTACTCGAGGGGCAGACAAGAGACCCAGTACTTC; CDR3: CASSYSRGRQETQYF
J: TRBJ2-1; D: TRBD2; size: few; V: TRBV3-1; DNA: TGTGCCAGCAGCCAAGGTCAAGCGGGGCACAATGAGCAGTTCTTC; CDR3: CASSQGQAGHNEQFF
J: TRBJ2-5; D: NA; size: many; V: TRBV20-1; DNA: TGCAGTGCTAGGCGGGGTGGAGAGACCCAGTACTTC; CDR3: CSARRGGETQYF
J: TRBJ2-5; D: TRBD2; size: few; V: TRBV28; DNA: TGTGCCACCTTACTAGCGGGGGGGCCTCGAGAGACCCAGTACTTC; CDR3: CATLLAGGPRETQYF
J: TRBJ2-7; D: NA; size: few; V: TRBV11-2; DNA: TGTGCCAGCATACGACAGCTACCCTACGAGCAGTACTTC; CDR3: CASIRQLPYEQYF
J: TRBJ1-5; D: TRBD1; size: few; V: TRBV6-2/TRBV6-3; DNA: TGTGCCAGCAGTCGGACAGGGGGGGACAATCAGCCCCAGCATTTT; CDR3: CASSRTGGDNQPQHF
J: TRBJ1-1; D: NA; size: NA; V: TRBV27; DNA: TGTGCCAGCAGAAGGAACACTGAAGCTTTCTTT; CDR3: CASRRNTEAFF
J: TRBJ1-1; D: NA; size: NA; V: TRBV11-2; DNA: TGTGCCAGCAGCGCTGTAGGTCAGAACACTGAAGCTTTCTTT; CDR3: CASSAVGQNTEAFF
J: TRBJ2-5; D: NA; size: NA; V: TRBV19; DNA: TGTGCCAGTAGTTCACGGACAGAAGAGACCCAGTACTTC; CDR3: CASSSRTEETQYF
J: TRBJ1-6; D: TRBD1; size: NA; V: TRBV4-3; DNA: TGCGCCAGCAGCCAAGGACAGGGGCGATCACCCCTCCACTTT; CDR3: CASSQGQGRSPLHF
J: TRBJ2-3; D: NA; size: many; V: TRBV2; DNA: TGTGCCAGCAGTGCAAGGGTTACCTCGGATACGCAGTATTTT; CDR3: CASSARVTSDTQYF
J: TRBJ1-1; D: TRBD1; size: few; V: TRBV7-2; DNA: TGTGCCAGCAGCTTAGGAGGGGGCAAAACTGAAGCTTTCTTT; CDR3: CASSLGGGKTEAFF
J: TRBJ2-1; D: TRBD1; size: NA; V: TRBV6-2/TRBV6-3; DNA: TGTGCCAGCAGCTGGGACAGGGAGAATGAGCAGTTCTTC; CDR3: CASSWDRENEQFF
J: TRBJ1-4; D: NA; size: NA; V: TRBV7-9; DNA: TGTGCCAGCCATTCAGGGCTTGGGAAACTGTTTTTT; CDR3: CASHSGLGKLFF
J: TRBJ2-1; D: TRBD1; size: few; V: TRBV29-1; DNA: TGCAGCGGCGACAGGGTATCGGGCAATGAGCAGTTCTTC; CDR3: CSGDRVSGNEQFF
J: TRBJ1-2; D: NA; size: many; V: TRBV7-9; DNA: TGTGCCAGCAGCTTATTAGAGGGAATTTATGGCTACACCTTC; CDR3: CASSLLEGIYGYTF
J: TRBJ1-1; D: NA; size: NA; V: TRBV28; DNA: TGTGCCAGCGTTAAAGGGCTGAACACTGAAGCTTTCTTT; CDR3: CASVKGLNTEAFF
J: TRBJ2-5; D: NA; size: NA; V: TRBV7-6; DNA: TGTGCCAGCAGCCGCGGGACCGAGGAGACCCAGTACTTC; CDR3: CASSRGTEETQYF
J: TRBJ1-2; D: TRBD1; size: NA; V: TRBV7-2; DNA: TGTGCCAGCAGCACAGGACAGGGTCAAGGCTACACCTTC; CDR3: CASSTGQGQGYTF
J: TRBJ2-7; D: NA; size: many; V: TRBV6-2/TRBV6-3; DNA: TGTGCCAGCAGCCGGGGCTCACTGACCGGCTACGAGCAGTACTTC; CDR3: CASSRGSLTGYEQYF